Reported below is one T cell receptor (beta chain). The data stem from a study of blood T cell repertoires in COVID-19. Overall study: Sources were T cells, B-cell-depleted T cells, or PBMCs; the material itself was cDNA or gDNA.

It was during active infection that Seattle patients were enrolled and then longitudinally followed. This table comes from immunoSEQ multiplex PCR, and its TCRdb copy is limited to in-frame clones, with some not included. The data contain under 200,000 clones, about 85% of them singletons. Germline loops: CDR1 MNHNY, CDR2 SVGAGI (reference sequence). V was trimmed by 0 bases and J by 1 base, leaving 7 bases between them. This CDR3 region has 14 residues. The sample consisted of peripheral blood. This TCR came from a woman in her forties with COVID-19, enrolled during active disease. The chain couples TRBV6-6 to TRBJ2-7; tentative D call: TRBD1 (5 bases). The CDR3: CASSYSDKSYEQYF. The CDR3 DNA reads as TGTGCCAGCAGTTACTCGGACAAGTCCTACGAGCAGTACTTC.